Shown below are 16 T cell receptor beta chains from a single sample sequenced in a study of CD8 T cells in ankylosing spondylitis. One entry per CDR3 protein results from TCRdb running MiXCR on the 5' RACE reads. The sample includes approximately 150,000 distinct CDR3 sequences, 9.8% seen only once; the top ten take around 15%. Material: blood, either unsorted or a sorted T cell fraction (not recorded which). These receptors all stem from a female donor with ankylosing spondylitis or in good health (not recorded which).

This clonotype was seen a few times. The CDR3 loop reads CASIPRTGGGTNEKLFF. Here the CDR3 DNA reads TGTGCCAGCATCCCAAGGACAGGGGGCGGAACTAATGAAAAACTGTTTTTT. The gene calls are TRBV7-6 and TRBJ1-4, with TRBD1 identical over 11 bases. Trimming took 7 bases from V and 1 from J; bases not matched to a gene: 8. The CDR3 length is 17 residues. CDR1 is SGHVS, CDR2 FNYEAQ, per germline.

In its sample, this clonotype was seen many times. V and J are TRBV24-1 and TRBJ1-1; a weak D match, TRBD1 (5 bases). This CDR3 has 16 residues. V lost 4 bases to trimming and J lost 1 base, with 15 bases between them. Looked up from germline, CDR1 is KGHDR and CDR2 is SFDVKD. CDR3 nucleotides: TGTGCCACCAGTGAGTTCCGGGACCTTACGAACACTGAAGCTTTCTTT. It specifies CATSEFRDLTNTEAFF.

The table lists this clonotype with a few counts. The chain links TRBV6-1 to TRBJ2-5, with D possibly matching TRBD2 (5 bases). With 7 bases removed from V and 5 bases from J, the gap between germline ends came to 17 bases. Germline CDR1 MNHNS, CDR2 SASEGT. This CDR3 comprises 14 residues. The CDR3 DNA reads TGTGCCAGCACCCGGGAAGAGATGAGGGAGACCCAGTACTTC. Protein product: CASTREEMRETQYF.

This clonotype was recorded a few times. The chain is built from TRBV6-2 or TRBV6-3 and TRBJ2-7; 8 bases are a match to TRBD2. The CDR3 covers 18 residues. CDR1 and CDR2 (germline): MNHEY, SVGEGT. The V gene end was trimmed by 6 bases and the J gene end by 2 bases; junction bases not matched to a gene: 18. The CDR3 sequence is CASSPLEGGLDRTYEQYF. DNA of the CDR3: TGTGCCAGCAGCCCCCTTGAGGGGGGACTAGATCGGACCTACGAGCAGTACTTC.

V usage is TRBV7-2 and J usage is TRBJ2-5; 9 bases map to TRBD1. Trimming removed 4 bases from V and 2 bases from J; junction bases left unmatched: 2. The CDR3 spans 14 residues. Germline loops: CDR1 SGHTA, CDR2 FQGNSA. This CDR3 reads CASSWTGAQETQYF. Here the CDR3 DNA reads TGTGCCAGCAGCTGGACAGGGGCTCAAGAGACCCAGTACTTC. The full variable domain, completed using reference TRBV7-2 and TRBJ2-5, is GAGVSQSPSNKVTEKGKDVELRCDPISGHTALYWYRQSLGQGLEFLIYFQGNSAPDKSGLPSDRFSAERTGGSVSTLTIQRTQQEDSAVYLCASSWTGAQETQYFGPGTRLLVL.

The CDR3 spells CACEGGQGIFDSYNEQFF. The CDR3 DNA follows: TGTGCCTGTGAAGGCGGACAGGGAATATTCGACTCCTACAATGAGCAGTTCTTC. The rearrangement joins TRBV30 to TRBJ2-1, with 8 bases fitting TRBD1. This CDR3 has 18 residues. V trimming: 6 bases; J trimming: 0 bases; junction bases outside the gene matches: 16. Germline V gene data show CDR1 as GTSNPN and CDR2 as SVGIG (reference sequence).

This clonotype was found a few times. This sequence joins TRBV7-8 and TRBJ2-5; D is ambiguous. V gave up 0 bases and J gave up 1 base, with 12 bases separating them. CDR3 length equals 16 residues. Germline CDR1 and CDR2: SGHVS and FQNEAQ. CDR3 amino acids: CASSLAPQVLQETQYF. The CDR3 DNA is TGTGCCAGCAGCTTAGCCCCTCAGGTCCTCCAAGAGACCCAGTACTTC. Variable domain in full (rest from reference TRBV7-8 and TRBJ2-5): GAGVSQSPRYKVAKRGQDVALRCDPISGHVSLFWYQQALGQGPEFLTYFQNEAQLDKSGLPSDRFFAERPEGSVSTLKIQRTQQEDSAVYLCASSLAPQVLQETQYFGPGTRLLVL.

This clonotype was seen only a few times. J is TRBJ1-1 and V is TRBV12-3 or TRBV12-4; 7 positions match TRBD1. The CDR3 covers 14 residues. V shed 3 bases, J shed 1 base, and the junction held 2 bases outside the gene matches. CDR3 region: CASSLDRRNTEAFF. The CDR3 DNA reads as TGTGCCAGCAGTTTGGACAGGCGGAACACTGAAGCTTTCTTT.

This clonotype was seen more than once but under ten times. V and J are TRBV4-3 and TRBJ2-1, with 8 bases identical to TRBD2. The CDR3 consists of 16 residues. The trim removed 3 bases at V and 9 bases at J, leaving 13 bases unmatched. Germline V gene lookup returns CDR1 LGHNA and CDR2 YSLEER. The CDR3 reads CASSHPGAGDSPEQFF. CDR3 in DNA: TGCGCCAGCAGCCATCCCGGAGCGGGAGATAGCCCTGAGCAGTTCTTC.

This clonotype was recorded at least ten times. This chain links TRBV29-1 with TRBJ2-1, with D maybe TRBD1 (5 bases). The germline V gene has CDR1 SQVTM and CDR2 ANQGSEA. This CDR3 is built from 12 residues. V was pared by 0 bases and J by 10 bases, with 10 bases between. The CDR3 protein is CSVEDRGLEQFF. CDR3 in DNA: TGCAGCGTTGAAGATAGGGGATTGGAGCAGTTCTTC.

This clonotype occurred many times. The chain recombines TRBV27 with TRBJ1-5, with 8 nucleotides matching TRBD1. The CDR3 contains 14 residues. The V and J ends lost 3 bases and 3 bases, in that order; junction bases with no gene match: 1. CDR1 is MNHEY, CDR2 SMNVEV, per germline (reference sequence). CDR3 in amino acids: CASSLGQANQPQHF. The CDR3 nucleotides read TGTGCCAGCAGTTTGGGACAGGCCAATCAGCCCCAGCATTTT.

The chain recombines TRBV5-1 with TRBJ2-5; weak D call: TRBD2 (7 bases). The V end was cut by 1 base, the J end by 3 bases, with 10 bases between. From germline, CDR1 is SGHRS and CDR2 YFSETQ. The length of the CDR3 is 14 residues. The CDR3 DNA is TGCGCCAGCAGCTTGACAGGGAGGGAAGAGACCCAGTACTTC. Translated, it gives CASSLTGREETQYF.

Only a few counts were recorded for this clonotype. Here the CDR3 DNA reads TGTGCCAGCAGTTGGACAGGTGTCCCCCGCGAGCAGTACTTC. This gives the protein CASSWTGVPREQYF. This chain uses TRBV6-5 with TRBJ2-7, with 7 positions matching TRBD1. Trimming cost V 4 bases and J 6 bases; bases outside gene matches: 9. Germline assignment: CDR1 MNHEY and CDR2 SVGAGI. This CDR3 spans 14 amino acids.

This chain uses TRBV7-7 with TRBJ2-1, with TRBD2 identical over 8 bases. J was trimmed by 6 bases and V by 1 base; bases with no gene match: 11. The germline V gene encodes CDR1 SSHAT and CDR2 FNYEAQ (reference sequence). The CDR3 runs to 17 residues. The CDR3 region has the DNA TGTGCCAGCAGCTTAGGTGTCGCTAGCGGGCCACGCAATGAGCAGTTCTTC. Protein sequence: CASSLGVASGPRNEQFF.

As DNA, the CDR3 is TGCAGTGCTAGAGGGGAGAGTGGGCTAGCTGGCACAGATACGCAGTATTTT. Protein product: CSARGESGLAGTDTQYF. This chain connects TRBV20-1 to TRBJ2-3; TRBD2 is a possible D gene (5 bases). The CDR3 has 17 residues. Per germline, CDR1 DFQATT and CDR2 SNEGSKA (reference sequence). Trimming pared 1 base from V and 1 base from J, leaving 18 bases between.

This clonotype came up a few times. The chain recombines TRBV7-2 with TRBJ1-6, with D possibly TRBD1 on 5 matching bases. This CDR3 is built from 15 residues. The ends were cut back, 4 bases at V and 4 bases at J, with 11 bases in the middle. Germline loops: CDR1 SGHTA, CDR2 FQGNSA. Here the CDR3 reads CASSSSQEYNSPLHF. CDR3 DNA: TGTGCCAGCAGCTCCTCACAGGAATATAATTCACCCCTCCACTTT.